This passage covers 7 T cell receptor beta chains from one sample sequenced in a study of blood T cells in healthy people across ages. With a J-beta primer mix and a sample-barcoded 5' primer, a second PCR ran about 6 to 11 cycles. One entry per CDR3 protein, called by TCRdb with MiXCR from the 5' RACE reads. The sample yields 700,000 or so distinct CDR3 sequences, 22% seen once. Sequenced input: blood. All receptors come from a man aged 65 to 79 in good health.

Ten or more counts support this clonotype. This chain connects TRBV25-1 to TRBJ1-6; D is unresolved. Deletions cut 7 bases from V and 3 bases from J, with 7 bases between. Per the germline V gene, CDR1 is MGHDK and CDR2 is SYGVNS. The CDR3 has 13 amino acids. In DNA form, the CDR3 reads TGTGCCAGCACTGCGAACTATAATTCACCCCTCCACTTT. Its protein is CASTANYNSPLHF.

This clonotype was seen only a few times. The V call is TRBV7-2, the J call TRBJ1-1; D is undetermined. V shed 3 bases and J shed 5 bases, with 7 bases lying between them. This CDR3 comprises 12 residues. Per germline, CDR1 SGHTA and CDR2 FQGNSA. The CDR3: CASSFVWTEAFF. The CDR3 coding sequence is TGTGCCAGCAGCTTTGTATGGACTGAAGCTTTCTTT.

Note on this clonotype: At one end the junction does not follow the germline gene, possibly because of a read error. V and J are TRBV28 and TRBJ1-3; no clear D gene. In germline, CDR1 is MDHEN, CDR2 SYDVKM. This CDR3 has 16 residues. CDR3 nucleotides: TGTGCCAGCAATAACCAAAAAGGGAGCTCTGGAACCACCATATATTTT. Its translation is CASNNQKGSSGTTIYF.

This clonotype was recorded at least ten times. The CDR3 sequence: CASSLSSGVVEQFF. CDR3 coding DNA: TGCGCCAGCAGCTTGTCATCCGGGGTGGTTGAGCAGTTCTTC. V usage is TRBV5-1 and J usage is TRBJ2-1, with D possibly matching TRBD2 (5 bases). The V end lost 1 base, the J end lost 9 bases, and 14 bases lay between the germline ends. The CDR3 consists of 14 residues. CDR1 and CDR2 (germline): SGHRS, YFSETQ.

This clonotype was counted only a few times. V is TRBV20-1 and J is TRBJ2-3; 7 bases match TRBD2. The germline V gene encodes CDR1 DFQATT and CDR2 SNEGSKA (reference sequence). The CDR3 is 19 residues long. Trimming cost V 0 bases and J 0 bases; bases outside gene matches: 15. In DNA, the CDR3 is TGCAGTGCTAGAGATGGGCTAGCGGCGGGGAGAACTAGCACAGATACGCAGTATTTT. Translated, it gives CSARDGLAAGRTSTDTQYF.

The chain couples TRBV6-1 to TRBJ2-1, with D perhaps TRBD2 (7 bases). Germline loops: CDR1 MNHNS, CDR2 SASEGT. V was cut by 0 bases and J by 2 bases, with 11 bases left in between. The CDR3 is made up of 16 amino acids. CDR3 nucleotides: TGTGCCAGCAGTGAAGCGTGGGGGGGCGCCTACAATGAGCAGTTCTTC. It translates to CASSEAWGGAYNEQFF.

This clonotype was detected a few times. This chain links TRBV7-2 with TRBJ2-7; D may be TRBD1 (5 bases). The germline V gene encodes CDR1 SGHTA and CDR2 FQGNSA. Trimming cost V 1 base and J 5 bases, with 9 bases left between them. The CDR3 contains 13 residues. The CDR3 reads CASSLDWGDEQYV. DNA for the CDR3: TGTGCCAGCAGCTTAGACTGGGGCGACGAGCAGTACGTC.